This TCR beta chain was recorded in a study of molecular identifiers for immune sequencing clone quantification. Overall study results and limits: Among about a million naive cells, spiked Jurkat TCR RNA from a single cell was reportedly detectable.

TCRdb itself ran the PCR reads through MiXCR, one entry per CDR3 protein. The sample has about 320,000 distinct CDR3 sequences; about 22% are singletons. Naive CD8 T cells underwent sorting with the CD8+CD4-CCR7+CD45RA+ definition. There are many counts of this clonotype. The antigen remains undetermined. Germline values: CDR1 MNHEY, CDR2 SVGEGT. The CDR3 has 14 residues. V lost 0 bases, J lost 6 bases, and 12 bases lay in between. The rearrangement links TRBV6-2 or TRBV6-3 to TRBJ2-7; D possibly corresponds to TRBD2 (6 bases). The TCR was taken from a human donor in good health. Some libraries in this study had Jurkat cell RNA spiked in. The material sequenced was naive CD8+ T cells from blood, with Jurkat cell RNA spiked in. Specified subset: FACS-sorted CD8+CD4-CCR7+CD45RA+ naive T cells. The CDR3 bases are TGTGCCAGCAGTTACTCGTACTCCGGGGGCGAGCAGTACTTC. Translation gives CASSYSYSGGEQYF.